This T cell receptor (beta chain) was profiled in a study of T cell responses to AZD1222 COVID-19 vaccine. Only in-frame clones appear in the TCRdb table, and some are missing; sequencing was by immunoSEQ multiplex PCR. The sample lists 80,000 to 100,000 clones, more than 90% occurring once. The CDR3 totals 16 residues. J was trimmed by 3 bases and V by 4 bases; bases with no gene match: 9. Per germline, CDR1 SGHRS and CDR2 YFSETQ. The specimen was peripheral blood, collected on day 0 of AZD1222 vaccination. The chain is built from TRBV5-1 and TRBJ2-7; 11 bases match TRBD2. This TCR was sampled from an adult in good health. CDR3 sequence reads: CASSTGGTSGYYEQYF. Written as DNA, the CDR3 is TGCGCCAGCAGCACCGGGGGGACTAGCGGTTACTACGAGCAGTACTTC.